One and the same sample provided the 5 T cell receptor beta chains below, sequenced in a study of post-analysis software for immune sequencing data. Overall study results and limits: Comparison of patients with controls showed five or six TRBV segments more frequent in patients, TRBV5-6, TRBV5-1 and TRBV20-1 among them.

Libraries were made from TCR beta cDNA, and they carried unique molecular identifiers. TCRdb independently ran MiXCR on the PCR reads; one entry per CDR3 protein. The sample records hundreds of thousands of distinct CDR3 sequences, 30% being singletons. For these TCRs, the target antigens are not known. The sequenced sample was blood. These receptors were obtained from a girl aged 5-17 years with multiple sclerosis.

This clonotype has a handful of counts. V is TRBV13 and J is TRBJ2-7; D not certain. The CDR3 contains 13 residues. Per the germline V gene, CDR1 is PRHDT and CDR2 is FYEKMQ (reference sequence). V lost 1 base and J lost 4, with 8 bases in between. The CDR3 reads CASSLVRKYEQYF. The DNA of the CDR3 is TGTGCCAGCAGCTTAGTGCGGAAGTACGAGCAGTACTTC.

This clonotype came up a few times. A much larger clone differs from this one at a single base, so this may be a read error. V gene TRBV7-8 combines with J gene TRBJ2-7; 8 bases are a match to TRBD1. J gave up 3 bases and V 5 bases, and 3 bases lay outside the gene matches. The germline gives CDR1 SGHVS, CDR2 FQNEAQ. The length of the CDR3 is 13 residues. The CDR3 loop is CASSPGQVYEQYF. DNA of the CDR3: TGTGCCAGCAGCCCGGGACAGGTCTACGAGCAGTACTTC.

The chain links TRBV20-1 to TRBJ2-5; D is possibly TRBD1 or TRBD2 (5 bases each). V was clipped by 0 bases and J by 3 bases, with 11 bases between them. The CDR3 loop spans 14 amino acids. CDR1 is DFQATT, CDR2 SNEGSKA, per germline (reference sequence). CDR3 nucleotides: TGCAGTGCTAGAGATCTGATGGGGGAAGAGACCCAGTACTTC. It yields the protein CSARDLMGEETQYF.

The genes are TRBV7-8 and TRBJ2-7, with D tentatively TRBD1 (6 bases). CDR1 and CDR2 from the germline V gene are SGHVS and FQNEAQ. V shed 5 bases and J shed 4 bases, with 18 bases lying between them. This CDR3 contains 15 residues. CDR3 loop: CASSSGYRVGYEQYF. The DNA for the CDR3 is TGTGCCAGCAGCAGCGGCTACAGGGTGGGGTACGAGCAGTACTTC.

As for this clonotype: The final CDR3 position lacks the conserved phenylalanine or tryptophan, pointing to a likely read error. The chain uses TRBV20-1 and TRBJ2-1; possible D gene TRBD1, 6 bases. This CDR3 is 16 amino acids long. The germline gives CDR1 DFQATT, CDR2 SNEGSKA (reference sequence). V was trimmed by 2 bases and J by 0 bases, leaving 14 bases between them. The CDR3, as DNA: TGCAGTGCTAGAACCCCGGGACAAGGCTCCTACAATGAGCAGTTCTCC. Residues: CSARTPGQGSYNEQFS.